These 16 T cell receptor beta chains originate from one sample sequenced in a study of cytomegalovirus exposure and HLA in healthy donors. Primers for the PCR totalled 60 Vbeta and 13 Jbeta. Libraries were prepared by immunoSEQ multiplex PCR; TCRdb keeps only in-frame clonotypes and omits some of them. The table records 80,000 to 100,000 clones, around 75% of them present only once. Sequencing was performed on PBMCs. All receptors derive from a man younger than 35 in good health and CMV-seropositive.

V is TRBV11-1 and J is TRBJ2-4, with 8 bases lining up with TRBD1. The CDR3 contains 17 residues. The J segment lost 1 base and the V segment lost 2 bases, leaving 7 bases of the junction unmatched. CDR1 is SGHAT, CDR2 FQDESV, per germline (reference sequence). The CDR3: CASSLLPTGGAKNIQYF. CDR3 coding DNA: TGTGCCAGCAGCTTACTTCCCACAGGGGGGGCCAAAAACATTCAGTACTTC. The full variable domain, rest sourced from reference TRBV11-1 and TRBJ2-4, is EAEVAQSPRYKITEKSQAVAFWCDPISGHATLYWYRQILGQGPELLVQFQDESVVDDSQLPKDRFSAERLKGVDSTLKIQPAELGDSAMYLCASSLLPTGGAKNIQYFGAGTRLSVL.

About this clone: Other DNA variants within this sample encode the same CDR3. V is TRBV9 and J is TRBJ1-1; 7 nucleotides agree with TRBD1. Germline V gives CDR1 SGDLS, CDR2 YYNGEE. This CDR3 contains 14 residues. With 2 bases clipped from V and 3 bases from J, the junction kept 4 bases outside the gene matches. The CDR3 sequence is CASSVTGVDTEAFF. For the CDR3, the DNA is TGTGCCAGCAGCGTCACAGGGGTGGACACTGAAGCTTTCTTT.

The J gene is TRBJ1-2, the V gene TRBV19; 9 bases line up with TRBD1. Germline V CDR1 and CDR2: LNHDA, SQIVND (reference sequence). This CDR3 comprises 14 residues. Germline trimming cut 9 bases from V and 2 bases from J; bases unmatched to any gene: 7. CDR3 loop: CASRRTGENYGYTF. The CDR3 DNA reads TGTGCCAGCCGGCGGACAGGGGAGAACTATGGCTACACCTTC.

V is TRBV19 and J is TRBJ2-7, with 8 bases aligning to TRBD1. V was clipped by 9 bases and J by 4 bases; unmatched bases: 8. This CDR3 contains 13 residues. Germline V gene lookup returns CDR1 LNHDA and CDR2 SQIVND (reference sequence). The CDR3: CASAGTGPYEQYF. The CDR3, as DNA: TGTGCCAGCGCCGGGACAGGCCCTTACGAGCAGTACTTC. Supplemented by reference TRBV19 and TRBJ2-7, the full variable domain reads DGGITQSPKYLFRKEGQNVTLSCEQNLNHDAMYWYRQDPGQGLRLIYYSQIVNDFQKGDIAEGYSVSREKKESFPLTVTSAQKNPTAFYLCASAGTGPYEQYFGPGTRLTVT.

The chain links TRBV7-9 to TRBJ2-5, with 11 nucleotides matching TRBD2. Germline trimming cut 6 bases from V and 2 bases from J; bases unmatched to any gene: 2. From germline, CDR1 is SEHNR and CDR2 FQNEAQ (reference sequence). The CDR3 sequence is 14 residues long. The CDR3 loop reads CASRLAGVQETQYF. The CDR3 nucleotides read TGTGCCAGCAGACTAGCGGGGGTTCAAGAGACCCAGTACTTC. The full variable domain, with the rest looked up from reference TRBV7-9 and TRBJ2-5, is DTGVSQNPRHKITKRGQNVTFRCDPISEHNRLYWYRQTLGQGPEFLTYFQNEAQLEKSRLLSDRFSAERPKGSFSTLEIQRTEQGDSAMYLCASRLAGVQETQYFGPGTRLLVL.

This chain connects TRBV30 to TRBJ2-5, with D maybe TRBD1 (6 bases). Per the germline V gene, CDR1 is GTSNPN and CDR2 is SVGIG (reference sequence). Trimming removed 0 bases from V and 11 bases from J, with 13 bases in between. This CDR3 has 12 amino acids. In DNA, the CDR3 is TGTGCCTGGAGTGTACGAGGGGGAATGCAGTACTTC. Residues: CAWSVRGGMQYF.

The chain carries TRBV9 and TRBJ2-2; 8 nucleotides line up with TRBD2. The CDR3 is made up of 15 amino acids. The germline V gene encodes CDR1 SGDLS and CDR2 YYNGEE. J was trimmed by 4 bases and V by 0 bases; bases with no gene match: 2. CDR3 in DNA: TGTGCCAGCAGCGTAGTACGGGGGGGCACCGGGGAGCTGTTTTTT. It codes for CASSVVRGGTGELFF.

The chain joins TRBV7-8 to TRBJ1-2; D call uncertain. Deletions cut 5 bases from V and 0 bases from J, with 13 bases between. The CDR3 extends over 15 amino acids. Per germline, CDR1 SGHVS and CDR2 FQNEAQ. The chain's CDR3 is CASSHAGRSNYGYTF. The CDR3 nucleotides read TGTGCCAGCAGCCACGCCGGGAGATCTAACTATGGCTACACCTTC.

The chain is built from TRBV6-5 and TRBJ2-7; 8 bases align to TRBD2. Germline CDR1 is MNHEY and CDR2 is SVGAGI. The junction had 9 bases not matched to a gene; V was cut back by 5 bases and J by 6 bases. This CDR3 is 14 amino acids long. The CDR3, as DNA: TGTGCCAGCAGTCCGGGGGGGCAGAAGGCCGAGCAGTACTTC. Translated, it gives CASSPGGQKAEQYF.

V and J are TRBV5-1 and TRBJ2-3, with D unresolved. Looked up from germline, CDR1 is SGHRS and CDR2 is YFSETQ. This CDR3 is built from 13 residues. The V end was cut by 0 bases, the J end by 5 bases, with 7 bases between. DNA of the CDR3: TGCGCCAGCAGCTTGGCCCTGCGAGATACGCAGTATTTT. This gives the protein CASSLALRDTQYF. The variable domain in full, completed from reference TRBV5-1 and TRBJ2-3, reads KAGVTQTPRYLIKTRGQQVTLSCSPISGHRSVSWYQQTPGQGLQFLFEYFSETQRNKGNFPGRFSGRQFSNSRSEMNVSTLELGDSALYLCASSLALRDTQYFGPGTRLTVL.

CDR3 in DNA: TGTGCCAGCAGCTTCGGGGGGATCTCCTACAATGAGCAGTTCTTC. It codes for CASSFGGISYNEQFF. This chain links TRBV6-5 with TRBJ2-1; 7 bases are shared with TRBD2. This CDR3 contains 15 residues. V gave up 6 bases and J gave up 0 bases; unmatched junction bases: 5. Per germline, CDR1 MNHEY and CDR2 SVGAGI.

The rearrangement uses TRBV7-6 and TRBJ1-1; D remains unclear. The V gene lost 6 bases and the J gene lost 4 bases, with 27 bases spanning the gap. There are 18 residues in the CDR3. Germline V gives CDR1 SGHVS, CDR2 FNYEAQ. As DNA, the CDR3 is TGTGCCAGCAGTCTCTCTGTCAACCTTGAGAGATACGGCACTGAAGCTTTCTTT. Protein: CASSLSVNLERYGTEAFF.

This clone was detected once. The CDR3 sequence: CASSTSVGKGYTF. As DNA, the CDR3 is TGTGCCAGCAGTACGAGCGTCGGGAAAGGCTACACCTTC. J is TRBJ1-2 and V is TRBV28; D gene uncertain. V lost 5 bases and J lost 8, with 15 bases in between. Germline V gene data show CDR1 as MDHEN and CDR2 as SYDVKM. The CDR3 totals 13 residues.

The chain couples TRBV23-1 to TRBJ2-1; 9 nucleotides match TRBD1. TRBV23-1 carries the ORF label, with uncertain function. This CDR3 contains 13 residues. Germline trimming cut 6 bases from V and 8 bases from J; bases unmatched to any gene: 5. Here the CDR3 reads CASSPGQGYEQFF. CDR3 sequence (DNA): TGCGCCAGCAGCCCCGGACAGGGGTATGAGCAGTTCTTC.

The V and J genes are TRBV5-4 and TRBJ2-7; TRBD2 matches at 8 bases. Per germline, CDR1 SGHNT and CDR2 YYREEE (reference sequence). The CDR3 sequence is 14 residues long. V gave up 1 base and J gave up 3 bases; unmatched junction bases: 3. The CDR3 bases are TGTGCCAGCAGCTTGCGGCGGGGGGACTACGAGCAGTACTTC. Residues: CASSLRRGDYEQYF.

This chain connects TRBV29-1 to TRBJ2-2, with D possibly matching TRBD2 (5 bases). This CDR3 contains 12 residues. V was shortened by 5 bases and J by 5 bases, with 9 bases between the two germline ends. Per germline, CDR1 SQVTM and CDR2 ANQGSEA. The CDR3 DNA sequence: TGCAGCGTTCCACGAGGGACCGGGGAGCTGTTTTTT. Its protein is CSVPRGTGELFF.